This T cell receptor (beta chain) is from a study of CD8 T cells in ankylosing spondylitis. Findings and limits, study-wide: Seemingly characteristic of ankylosing spondylitis blood was a TCR beta motif consisting of 7 or 8 highly homologous variants.

The CDR3 runs 18 residues. V lost 10 bases, J lost 3 bases, and 18 bases stayed unmatched. As for this clonotype: Its specificity is not known.

It was by quantitative 5'-RACE with molecular barcodes that TCR beta libraries were made. MiXCR was run by TCRdb on the 5' RACE reads, yielding one entry per CDR3 protein. The data contain a few hundred thousand distinct CDR3 sequences, roughly 12% of them seen just once; the ten biggest clones take up approximately 7%. V and J are TRBV12-3 or TRBV12-4 and TRBJ2-3; the match to TRBD2 covers 11 bases. The TCR sequence derives from a male donor with ankylosing spondylitis. The specimen was blood, either unsorted or a sorted T cell fraction (not recorded which). CDR3 protein: CAISDGRLAGIRTDTQYF. Here the CDR3 DNA reads TGTGCCATCAGCGACGGTAGACTAGCGGGAATTAGGACAGATACGCAGTATTTT.